This entry describes one T cell receptor beta chain. CDR3 size: 14 residues. Germline assignment: CDR1 MGHDK and CDR2 SYGVNS. J lost 4 bases, V lost 5 bases, and 6 bases had no gene match. This record comes from a study of blood T cell repertoires in COVID-19. Produced via immunoSEQ multiplex PCR; TCRdb's table is partial and in-frame only. The sample comprises hundreds of thousands of clones, 85% to 90% of which are singletons, and 15% to 19% rests with the top ten. Sequenced input: PBMCs or T cells enriched from blood (not recorded which). The chain employs TRBV25-1 and TRBJ2-7; 9 bases align to TRBD1. This TCR was sampled from a man between 18 and 29 years old who had recovered from COVID-19. The CDR3, as DNA: TGTGCCAGCAGTATGACAGGGGGGTTATACGAGCAGTACTTC. As protein: CASSMTGGLYEQYF.